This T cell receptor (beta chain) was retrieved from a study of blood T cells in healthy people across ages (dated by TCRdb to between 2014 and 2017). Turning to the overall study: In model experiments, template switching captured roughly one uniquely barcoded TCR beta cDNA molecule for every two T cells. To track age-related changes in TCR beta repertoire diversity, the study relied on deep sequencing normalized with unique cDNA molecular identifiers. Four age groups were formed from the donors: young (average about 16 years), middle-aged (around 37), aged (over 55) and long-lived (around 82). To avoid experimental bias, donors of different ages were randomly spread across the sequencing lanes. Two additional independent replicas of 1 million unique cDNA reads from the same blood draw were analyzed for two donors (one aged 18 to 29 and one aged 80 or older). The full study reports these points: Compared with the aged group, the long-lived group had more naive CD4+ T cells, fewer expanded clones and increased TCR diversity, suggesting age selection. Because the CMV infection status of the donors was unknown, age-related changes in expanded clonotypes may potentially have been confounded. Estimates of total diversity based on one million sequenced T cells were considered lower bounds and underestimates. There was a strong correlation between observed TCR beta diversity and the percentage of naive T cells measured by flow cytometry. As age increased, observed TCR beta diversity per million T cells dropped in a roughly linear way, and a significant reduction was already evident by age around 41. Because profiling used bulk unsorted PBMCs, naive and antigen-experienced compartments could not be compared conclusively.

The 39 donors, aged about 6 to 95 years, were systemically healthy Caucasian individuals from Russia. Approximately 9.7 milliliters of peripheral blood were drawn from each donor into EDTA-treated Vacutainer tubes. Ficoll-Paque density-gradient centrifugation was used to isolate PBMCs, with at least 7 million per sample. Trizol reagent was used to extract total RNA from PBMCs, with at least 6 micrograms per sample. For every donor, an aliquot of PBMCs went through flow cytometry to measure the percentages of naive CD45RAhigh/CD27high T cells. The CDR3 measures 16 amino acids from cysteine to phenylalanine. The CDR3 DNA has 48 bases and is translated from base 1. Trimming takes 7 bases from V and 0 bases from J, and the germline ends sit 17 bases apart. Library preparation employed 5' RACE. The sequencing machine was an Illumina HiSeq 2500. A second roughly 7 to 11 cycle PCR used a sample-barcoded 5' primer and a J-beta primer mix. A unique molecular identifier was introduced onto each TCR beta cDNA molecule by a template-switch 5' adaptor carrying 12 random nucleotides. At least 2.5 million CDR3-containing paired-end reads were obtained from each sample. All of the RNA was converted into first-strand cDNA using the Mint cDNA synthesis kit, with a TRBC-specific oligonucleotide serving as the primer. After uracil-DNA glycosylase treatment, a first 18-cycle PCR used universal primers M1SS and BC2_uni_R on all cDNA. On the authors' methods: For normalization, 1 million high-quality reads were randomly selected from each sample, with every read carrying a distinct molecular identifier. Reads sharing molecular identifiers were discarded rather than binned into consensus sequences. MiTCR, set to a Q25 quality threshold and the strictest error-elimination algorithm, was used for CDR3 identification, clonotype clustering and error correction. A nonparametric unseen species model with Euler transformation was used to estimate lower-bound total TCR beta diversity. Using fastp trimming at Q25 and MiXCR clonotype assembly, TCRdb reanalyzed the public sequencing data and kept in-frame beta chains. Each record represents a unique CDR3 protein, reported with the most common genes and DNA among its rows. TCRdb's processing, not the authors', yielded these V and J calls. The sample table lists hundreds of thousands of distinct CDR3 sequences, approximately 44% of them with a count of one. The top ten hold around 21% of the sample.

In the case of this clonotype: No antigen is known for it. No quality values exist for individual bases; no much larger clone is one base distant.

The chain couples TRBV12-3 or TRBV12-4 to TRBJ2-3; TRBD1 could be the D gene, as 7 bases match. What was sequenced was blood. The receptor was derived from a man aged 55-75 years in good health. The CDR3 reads CASTKGGQSSTDTQYF. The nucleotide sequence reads TGTGCCAGCACCAAGGGGGGACAGAGTAGCACAGATACGCAGTATTTT.